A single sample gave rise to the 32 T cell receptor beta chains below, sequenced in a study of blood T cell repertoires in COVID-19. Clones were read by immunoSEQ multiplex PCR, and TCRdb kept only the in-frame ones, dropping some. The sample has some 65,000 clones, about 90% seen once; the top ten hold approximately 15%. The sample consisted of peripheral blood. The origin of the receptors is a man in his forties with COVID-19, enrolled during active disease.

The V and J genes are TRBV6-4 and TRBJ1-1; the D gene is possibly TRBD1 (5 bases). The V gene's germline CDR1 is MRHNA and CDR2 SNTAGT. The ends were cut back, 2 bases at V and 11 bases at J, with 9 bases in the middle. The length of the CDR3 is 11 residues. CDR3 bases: TGTGCCAGCAGTGACGCAGGGCGGGCTTTCTTT. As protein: CASSDAGRAFF.

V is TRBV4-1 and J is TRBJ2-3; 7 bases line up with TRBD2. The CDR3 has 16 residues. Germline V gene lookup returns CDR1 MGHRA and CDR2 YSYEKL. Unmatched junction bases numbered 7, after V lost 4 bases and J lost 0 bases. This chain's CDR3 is CASSLIAGVSTDTQYF. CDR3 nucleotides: TGCGCCAGCAGCCTAATTGCGGGGGTCAGCACAGATACGCAGTATTTT.

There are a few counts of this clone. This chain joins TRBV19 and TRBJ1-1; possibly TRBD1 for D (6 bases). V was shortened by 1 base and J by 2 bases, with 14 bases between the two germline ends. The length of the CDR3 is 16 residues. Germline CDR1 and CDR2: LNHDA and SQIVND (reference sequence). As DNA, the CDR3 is TGTGCCAGTAGTATAGGGAGAGGCAGGGGAAACACTGAAGCTTTCTTT. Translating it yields CASSIGRGRGNTEAFF. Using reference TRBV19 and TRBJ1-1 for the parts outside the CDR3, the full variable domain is DGGITQSPKYLFRKEGQNVTLSCEQNLNHDAMYWYRQDPGQGLRLIYYSQIVNDFQKGDIAEGYSVSREKKESFPLTVTSAQKNPTAFYLCASSIGRGRGNTEAFFGQGTRLTVV.

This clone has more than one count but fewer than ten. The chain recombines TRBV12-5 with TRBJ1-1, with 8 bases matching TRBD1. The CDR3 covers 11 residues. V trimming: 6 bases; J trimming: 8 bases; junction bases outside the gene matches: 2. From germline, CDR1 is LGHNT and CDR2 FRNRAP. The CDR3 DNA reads TGTGCTAGTGGACGACAGGGGGAAGCTTTCTTT. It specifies CASGRQGEAFF.

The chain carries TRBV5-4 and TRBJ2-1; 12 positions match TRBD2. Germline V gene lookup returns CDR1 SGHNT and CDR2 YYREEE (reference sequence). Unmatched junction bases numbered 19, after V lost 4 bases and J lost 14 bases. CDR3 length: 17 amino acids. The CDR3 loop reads CASSPISSSGGAGVKFF. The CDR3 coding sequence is TGTGCCAGCAGCCCGATTTCTTCTAGCGGGGGGGCCGGGGTAAAGTTCTTC. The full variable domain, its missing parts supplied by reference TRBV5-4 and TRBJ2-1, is ETGVTQSPTHLIKTRGQQVTLRCSSQSGHNTVSWYQQALGQGPQFIFQYYREEENGRGNFPPRFSGLQFPNYSSELNVNALELDDSALYLCASSPISSSGGAGVKFFGPGTRLTVL.

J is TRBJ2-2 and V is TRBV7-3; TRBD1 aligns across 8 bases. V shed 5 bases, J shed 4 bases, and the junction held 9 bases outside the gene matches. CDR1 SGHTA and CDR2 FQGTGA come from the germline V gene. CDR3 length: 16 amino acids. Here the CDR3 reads CASSDTGTGLTGELFF. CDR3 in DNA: TGTGCCAGCAGCGATACCGGGACAGGACTCACCGGGGAGCTGTTTTTT.

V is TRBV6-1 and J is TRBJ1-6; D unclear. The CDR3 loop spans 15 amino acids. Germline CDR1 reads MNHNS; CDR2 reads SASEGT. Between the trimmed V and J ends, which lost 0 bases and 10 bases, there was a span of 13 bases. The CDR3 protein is CASSEALGPGSPLHF. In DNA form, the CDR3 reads TGTGCCAGCAGTGAAGCGCTAGGGCCGGGATCACCCCTCCACTTT.

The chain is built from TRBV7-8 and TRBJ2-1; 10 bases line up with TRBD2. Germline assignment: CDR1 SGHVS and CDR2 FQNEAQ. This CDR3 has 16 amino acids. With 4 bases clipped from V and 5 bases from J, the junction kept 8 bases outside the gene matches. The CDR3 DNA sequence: TGTGCCAGCAGCTACCCGACTAGCGGGCGTAACAATGAGCAGTTCTTC. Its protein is CASSYPTSGRNNEQFF. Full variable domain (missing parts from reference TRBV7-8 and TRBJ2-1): GAGVSQSPRYKVAKRGQDVALRCDPISGHVSLFWYQQALGQGPEFLTYFQNEAQLDKSGLPSDRFFAERPEGSVSTLKIQRTQQEDSAVYLCASSYPTSGRNNEQFFGPGTRLTVL.

Here the CDR3 DNA reads TGTGCCAGCAGTGAGCAGGGGTCCTACGAGCAGTACTTC. It codes for CASSEQGSYEQYF. The V call is TRBV2, the J call TRBJ2-7, with D possibly being TRBD1 (6 bases). This CDR3 comprises 13 residues. Trimming pared 3 bases from V and 1 base from J, leaving 7 bases between. Per the germline V gene, CDR1 is SNHLY and CDR2 is FYNNEI.

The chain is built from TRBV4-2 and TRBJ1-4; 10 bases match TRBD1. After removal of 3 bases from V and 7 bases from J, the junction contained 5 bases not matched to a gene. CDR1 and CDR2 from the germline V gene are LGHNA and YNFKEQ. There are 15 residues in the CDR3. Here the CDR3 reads CASSQETGGFEKLFF. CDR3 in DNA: TGTGCCAGCAGCCAGGAGACAGGGGGCTTTGAAAAACTGTTTTTT.

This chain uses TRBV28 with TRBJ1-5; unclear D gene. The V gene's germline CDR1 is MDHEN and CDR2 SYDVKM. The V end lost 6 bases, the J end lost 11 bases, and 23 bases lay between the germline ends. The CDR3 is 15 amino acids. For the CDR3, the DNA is TGTGCCAGCAGGGGGAGACACGTGAGATTCTTGGCCCAGCATTTT. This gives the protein CASRGRHVRFLAQHF.

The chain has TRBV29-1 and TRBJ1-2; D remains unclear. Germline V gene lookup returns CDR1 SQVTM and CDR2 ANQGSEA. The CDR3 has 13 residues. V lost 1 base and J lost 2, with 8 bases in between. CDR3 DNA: TGCAGCGTTGAAGTCTTCGGGAACTATGGCTACACCTTC. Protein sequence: CSVEVFGNYGYTF.

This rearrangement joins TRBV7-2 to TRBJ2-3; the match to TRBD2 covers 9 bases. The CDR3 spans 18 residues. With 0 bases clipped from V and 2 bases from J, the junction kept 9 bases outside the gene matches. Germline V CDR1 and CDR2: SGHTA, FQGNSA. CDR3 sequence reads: CASSLAEVAGDFTDTQYF. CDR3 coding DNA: TGTGCCAGCAGCTTAGCGGAGGTAGCGGGGGACTTCACAGATACGCAGTATTTT.

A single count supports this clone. CDR3 nucleotides: TGTGCCAGCAGCCCCCGGACTAGCGTCCTTGGCTACAATGAGCAGTTCTTC. Protein: CASSPRTSVLGYNEQFF. This chain joins TRBV11-2 and TRBJ2-1; TRBD2 agrees at 9 bases. The CDR3 has 17 residues. Germline trimming cut 5 bases from V and 3 bases from J; bases unmatched to any gene: 11. The V gene's germline CDR1 is SGHAT and CDR2 FQNNGV.

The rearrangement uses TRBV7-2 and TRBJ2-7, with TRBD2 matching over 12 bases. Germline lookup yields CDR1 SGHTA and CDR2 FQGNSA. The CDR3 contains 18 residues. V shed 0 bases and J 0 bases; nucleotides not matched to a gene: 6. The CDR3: CASSLASTSGGSSYEQYF. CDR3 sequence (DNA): TGTGCCAGCAGCTTAGCTTCGACTAGCGGGGGAAGCTCCTACGAGCAGTACTTC.

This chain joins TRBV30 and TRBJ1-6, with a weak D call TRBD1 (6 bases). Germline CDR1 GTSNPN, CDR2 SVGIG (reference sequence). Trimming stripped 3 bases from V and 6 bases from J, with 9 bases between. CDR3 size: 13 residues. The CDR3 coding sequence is TGTGCCTGGAGCCGGGACACTAATTCACCCCTCCACTTT. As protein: CAWSRDTNSPLHF.

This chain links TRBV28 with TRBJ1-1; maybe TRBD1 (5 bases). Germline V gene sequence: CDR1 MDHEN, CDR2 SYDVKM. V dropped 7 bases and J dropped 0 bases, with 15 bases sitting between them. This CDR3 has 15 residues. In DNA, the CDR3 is TGTGCCAGCACATCCCCGGGGGTTATGAACACTGAAGCTTTCTTT. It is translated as CASTSPGVMNTEAFF.

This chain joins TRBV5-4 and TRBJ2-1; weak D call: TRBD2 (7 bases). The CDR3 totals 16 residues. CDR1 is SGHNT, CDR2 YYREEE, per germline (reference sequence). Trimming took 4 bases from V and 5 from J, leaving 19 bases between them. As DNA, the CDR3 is TGTGCCAGCAGCGCGGTGGGGGGGCTGGCAGACAATGAGCAGTTCTTC. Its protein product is CASSAVGGLADNEQFF.

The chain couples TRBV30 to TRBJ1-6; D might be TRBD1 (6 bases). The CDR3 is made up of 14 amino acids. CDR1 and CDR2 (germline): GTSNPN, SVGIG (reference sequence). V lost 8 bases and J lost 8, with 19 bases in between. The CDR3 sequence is CARGGLDDYSPLHF. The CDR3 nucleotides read TGTGCCCGCGGGGGCCTAGATGACTATTCACCCCTCCACTTT.

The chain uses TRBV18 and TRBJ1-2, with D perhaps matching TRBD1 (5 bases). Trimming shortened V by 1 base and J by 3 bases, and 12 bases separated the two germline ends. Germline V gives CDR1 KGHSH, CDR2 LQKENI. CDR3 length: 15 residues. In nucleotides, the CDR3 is TGTGCCAGCTCACCACGGGAGGGGCTCTACTATGGCTACACCTTC. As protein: CASSPREGLYYGYTF.

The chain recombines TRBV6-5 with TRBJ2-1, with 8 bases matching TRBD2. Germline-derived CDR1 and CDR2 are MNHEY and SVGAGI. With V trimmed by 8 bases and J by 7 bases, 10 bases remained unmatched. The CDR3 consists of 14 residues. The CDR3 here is CASYGTRHGNEQFF. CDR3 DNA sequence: TGTGCCAGCTACGGGACTAGGCACGGAAATGAGCAGTTCTTC.

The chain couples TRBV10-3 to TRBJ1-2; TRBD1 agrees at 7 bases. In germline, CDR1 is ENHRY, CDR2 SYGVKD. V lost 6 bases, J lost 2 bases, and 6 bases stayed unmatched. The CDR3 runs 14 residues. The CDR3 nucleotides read TGTGCCATCAGGCGGGACAGTCCGAACTATGGCTACACCTTC. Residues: CAIRRDSPNYGYTF.

The CDR3, as DNA: TGCGCCAGCAGCACCGGACAGGGGGATGAAAAACTGTTTTTT. Encoded protein: CASSTGQGDEKLFF. V and J are TRBV5-1 and TRBJ1-4, with 10 bases lining up with TRBD1. The length of the CDR3 is 14 residues. V lost 4 bases, J lost 6 bases, and 3 bases stayed unmatched. CDR1 is SGHRS and CDR2 is YFSETQ in the germline V gene.

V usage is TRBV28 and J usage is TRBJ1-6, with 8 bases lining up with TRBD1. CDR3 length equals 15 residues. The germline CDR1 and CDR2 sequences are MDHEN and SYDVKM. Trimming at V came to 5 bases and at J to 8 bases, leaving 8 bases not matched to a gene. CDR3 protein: CASSPTGGQDSPLHF. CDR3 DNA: TGTGCCAGCAGTCCCACAGGGGGTCAGGATTCACCCCTCCACTTT.

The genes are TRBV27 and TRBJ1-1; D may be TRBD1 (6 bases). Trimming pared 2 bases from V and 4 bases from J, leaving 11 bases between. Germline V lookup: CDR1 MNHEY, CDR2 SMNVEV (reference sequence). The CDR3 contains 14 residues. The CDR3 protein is CASSLNRVATEAFF. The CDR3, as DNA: TGTGCCAGCAGTTTAAACAGGGTGGCCACTGAAGCTTTCTTT.

In DNA form, the CDR3 reads TGTGCCTGGAGTGAGGGGACAGGGGCTGGCTACACCTTC. Translated, it gives CAWSEGTGAGYTF. The chain is built from TRBV30 and TRBJ1-2; 10 nucleotides line up with TRBD1. The CDR3 extends over 13 amino acids. J was trimmed by 7 bases and V by 1 base; bases with no gene match: 3. Germline CDR1 reads GTSNPN; CDR2 reads SVGIG (reference sequence).

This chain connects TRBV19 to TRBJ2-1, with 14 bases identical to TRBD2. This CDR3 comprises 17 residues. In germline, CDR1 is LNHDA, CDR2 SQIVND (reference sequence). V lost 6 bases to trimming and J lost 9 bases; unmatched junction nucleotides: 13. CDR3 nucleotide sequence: TGTGCCAGTAGGAACGGGACTAGCGGGGGCCCTATGGGTGAGCAGTTCTTC. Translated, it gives CASRNGTSGGPMGEQFF.

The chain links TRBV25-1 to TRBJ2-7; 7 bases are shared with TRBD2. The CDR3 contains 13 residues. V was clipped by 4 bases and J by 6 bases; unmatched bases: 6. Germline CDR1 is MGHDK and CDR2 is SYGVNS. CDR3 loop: CASSVPGEGEQYF. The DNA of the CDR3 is TGTGCCAGCAGTGTCCCTGGGGAGGGCGAGCAGTACTTC.

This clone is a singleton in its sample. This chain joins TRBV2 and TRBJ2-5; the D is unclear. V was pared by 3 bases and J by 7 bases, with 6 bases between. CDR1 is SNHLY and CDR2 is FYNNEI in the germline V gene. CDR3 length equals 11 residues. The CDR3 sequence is CASSDRATQYF. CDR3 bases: TGTGCCAGCAGTGACCGAGCGACCCAGTACTTC.

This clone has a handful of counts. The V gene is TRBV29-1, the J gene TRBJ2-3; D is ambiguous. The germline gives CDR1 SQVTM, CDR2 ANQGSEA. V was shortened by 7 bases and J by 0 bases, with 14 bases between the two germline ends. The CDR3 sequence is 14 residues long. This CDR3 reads CSARQLLSTDTQYF. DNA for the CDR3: TGCAGCGCCAGACAACTTCTAAGCACAGATACGCAGTATTTT.

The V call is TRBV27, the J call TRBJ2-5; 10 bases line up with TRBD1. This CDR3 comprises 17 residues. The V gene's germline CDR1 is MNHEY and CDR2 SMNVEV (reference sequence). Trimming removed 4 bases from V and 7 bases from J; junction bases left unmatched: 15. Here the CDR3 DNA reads TGTGCCAGCAGTTCACGGACAGGGGGAGTTCTAAGAGCGACCCAGTACTTC. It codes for CASSSRTGGVLRATQYF.

CDR3 region: CAWTIPGQGTDTQYF. CDR3 bases: TGTGCCTGGACCATACCGGGACAGGGGACAGATACGCAGTATTTT. The chain employs TRBV30 and TRBJ2-3; 10 positions match TRBD1. CDR3 size: 15 residues. With V trimmed by 4 bases and J by 3 bases, 7 bases remained unmatched. Per the germline V gene, CDR1 is GTSNPN and CDR2 is SVGIG (reference sequence). The variable domain in full, completed from reference TRBV30 and TRBJ2-3, reads SQTIHQWPATLVQPVGSPLSLECTVEGTSNPNLYWYRQAAGRGLQLLFYSVGIGQISSEVPQNLSASRPQDRQFILSSKKLLLSDSGFYLCAWTIPGQGTDTQYFGPGTRLTVL.